This T cell receptor beta chain was sequenced for a study of T cells in Graves' hyperthyroidism and ophthalmopathy. This clonotype was seen many times. RNA transcripts were the template for amplifying TCR beta CDR3 regions. The HTBI primer set was used in a first-round RT-PCR of the TCR CDR3. MiXCR was run by TCRdb on the multiplex PCR reads, yielding one entry per CDR3 protein. The sample records 350,000 to 400,000 distinct CDR3 sequences, about a fifth being singletons. The CDR3 sequence is 13 residues long. Germline V gives CDR1 DFQATT, CDR2 SNEGSKA (reference sequence). V shed 0 bases and J shed 1 base, with 6 bases lying between them.

The origin of this receptor is a woman aged 18-35 years with Graves' hyperthyroidism. The sample was blood. V and J are TRBV20-1 and TRBJ1-1, with D uncertain. Here the CDR3 reads CSARDKGNTEAFF. CDR3 coding DNA: TGCAGTGCTAGAGATAAAGGGAACACTGAAGCTTTCTTT.